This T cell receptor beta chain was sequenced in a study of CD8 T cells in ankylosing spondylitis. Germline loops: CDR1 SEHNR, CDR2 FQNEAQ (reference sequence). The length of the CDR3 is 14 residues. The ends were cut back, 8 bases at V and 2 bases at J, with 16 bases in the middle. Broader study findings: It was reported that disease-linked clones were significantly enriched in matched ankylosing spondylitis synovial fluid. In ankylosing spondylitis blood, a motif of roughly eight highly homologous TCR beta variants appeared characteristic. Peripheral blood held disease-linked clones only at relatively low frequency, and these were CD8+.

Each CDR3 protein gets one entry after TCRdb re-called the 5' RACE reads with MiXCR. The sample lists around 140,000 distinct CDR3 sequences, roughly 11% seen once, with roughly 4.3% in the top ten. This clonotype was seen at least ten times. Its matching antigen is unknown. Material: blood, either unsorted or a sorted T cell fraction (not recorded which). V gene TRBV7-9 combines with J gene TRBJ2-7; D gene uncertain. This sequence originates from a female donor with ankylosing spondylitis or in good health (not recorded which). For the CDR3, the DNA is TGTGCCAGCTCAGCTCCCCCCAGGCCCTACGAGCAGTACTTC. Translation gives CASSAPPRPYEQYF.